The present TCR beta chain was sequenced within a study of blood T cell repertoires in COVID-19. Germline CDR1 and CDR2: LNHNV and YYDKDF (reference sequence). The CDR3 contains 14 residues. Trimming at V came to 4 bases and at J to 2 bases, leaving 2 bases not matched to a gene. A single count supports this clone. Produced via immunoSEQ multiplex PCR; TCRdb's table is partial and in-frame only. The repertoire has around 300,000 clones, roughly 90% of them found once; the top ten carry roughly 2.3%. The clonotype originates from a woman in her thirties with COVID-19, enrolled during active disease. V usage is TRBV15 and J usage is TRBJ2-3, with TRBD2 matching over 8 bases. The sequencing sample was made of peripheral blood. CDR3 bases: TGTGCCACCAGCACCGGACTAGCCACAGATACGCAGTATTTT. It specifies CATSTGLATDTQYF.